The subject of this entry is one TCR beta chain. Its target is not known. Germline-derived CDR1 and CDR2 are SGDLS and YYNGEE. This CDR3 spans 16 amino acids. The J segment lost 6 bases and the V segment lost 2 bases, leaving 11 bases of the junction unmatched. The data originate from a study of OX40 agonist ivuxolimab in advanced cancers. Points from the study as a whole: Some of the lowest clonal expansion was seen in partial responders at 0.1-3.0 mg/kg. Clones of CD4+ and CD8+ blood T cells grew by week 6 at doses of 0.1 to 3.0 mg/kg.

Using immunoSEQ multiplex PCR, the repertoire was profiled, and TCRdb retains in-frame clones only, with some absent. Of 55,000 to 65,000 clones listed, approximately 80% are singletons. The rearrangement links TRBV9 to TRBJ2-3; TRBD2 matches 8 bases. Sequenced here: CD4+ or CD8+ T cells sorted from blood, sampled in a trial of the OX40 agonist ivuxolimab. This receptor was taken from an adult with an advanced solid tumor such as melanoma, head and neck, liver or kidney cancer. Here the CDR3 DNA reads TGTGCCAGCAGCGTTGCGGTGGGACTAGGTCACGATACGCAGTATTTT. Protein product: CASSVAVGLGHDTQYF.